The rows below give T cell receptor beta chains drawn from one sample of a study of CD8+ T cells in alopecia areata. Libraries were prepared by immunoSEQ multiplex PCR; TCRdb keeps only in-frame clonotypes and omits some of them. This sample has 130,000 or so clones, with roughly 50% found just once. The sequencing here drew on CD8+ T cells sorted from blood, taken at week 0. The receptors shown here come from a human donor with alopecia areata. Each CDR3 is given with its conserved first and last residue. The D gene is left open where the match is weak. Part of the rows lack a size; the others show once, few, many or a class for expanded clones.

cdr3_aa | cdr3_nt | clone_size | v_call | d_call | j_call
CASSAGYEQYF | TGTGCCAGCAGTGCGGGCTACGAGCAGTACTTC | few | TRBV25-1 | . | TRBJ2-7
CSCVWGDEQYF | TGCAGCTGCGTGTGGGGGGACGAGCAGTACTTC | . | TRBV29-1 | . | TRBJ2-7
CASSFARDRVDNEQFF | TGTGCCAGCAGCTTCGCCCGGGACAGGGTGGACAATGAGCAGTTCTTC | . | TRBV11-2 | TRBD1 | TRBJ2-1
CAISEGGSYNEQFF | TGTGCCATCAGTGAAGGAGGCTCCTACAATGAGCAGTTCTTC | few | TRBV10-3 | . | TRBJ2-1
CSVENGPTDTQYF | TGCAGCGTCGAGAATGGTCCCACAGATACGCAGTATTTT | . | TRBV29-1 | . | TRBJ2-3
CASTIGGENGYTF | TGCGCCAGCACTATAGGGGGCGAGAATGGCTACACCTTC | . | TRBV10-2 | TRBD1 | TRBJ1-2
CASSDYEQFF | TGTGCCAGCAGTGATTATGAGCAGTTCTTC | . | TRBV25-1 | . | TRBJ2-1
CASSEPATTRGQDEKLFF | TGTGCCAGCAGTGAGCCCGCCACCACCAGGGGGCAAGATGAAAAACTGTTTTTT | . | TRBV25-1 | TRBD1 | TRBJ1-4
CASSQETPGGADTQYF | TGCGCCAGCAGCCAAGAAACCCCAGGGGGGGCAGATACGCAGTATTTT | many | TRBV4-3 | . | TRBJ2-3
CSVAGGLNTGELFF | TGCAGCGTTGCCGGGGGACTAAACACCGGGGAGCTGTTTTTT | . | TRBV29-1 | TRBD2 | TRBJ2-2
CASSQDPNHEQYF | TGCGCCAGCAGCCAAGATCCAAACCACGAGCAGTACTTC | once | TRBV4-3 | . | TRBJ2-7
CSVEDLDLNRNYGYTF | TGCAGCGTTGAAGATCTAGATTTAAACCGAAACTATGGCTACACCTTC | once | TRBV29-1 | . | TRBJ1-2
CASSSRDRPTYEQYF | TGTGCCAGCAGCTCCCGGGACAGGCCTACCTACGAGCAGTACTTC | . | TRBV5-5 | TRBD1 | TRBJ2-7
CSVPNRSNEQFF | TGCAGCGTACCTAACAGGTCCAATGAGCAGTTCTTC | few | TRBV29-1 | . | TRBJ2-1
CASMGLANAGELFF | TGTGCCAGCATGGGACTAGCGAACGCCGGGGAGCTGTTTTTT | . | TRBV6-5 | TRBD2 | TRBJ2-2
CASSGEQGDTQYF | TGTGCCAGCAGCGGGGAACAGGGGGATACGCAGTATTTT | . | TRBV9 | TRBD1 | TRBJ2-3
CAWSVLLTRPEAFF | TGTGCCTGGAGTGTACTTTTAACCCGACCTGAAGCTTTCTTT | . | TRBV30 | . | TRBJ1-1
CSVGLAYNEQFF | TGCAGCGTTGGGCTAGCGTACAATGAGCAGTTCTTC | . | TRBV29-1 | . | TRBJ2-1
CASSQEQGNTIYF | TGCGCCAGCAGCCAAGAACAGGGGAACACCATATATTTT | many | TRBV4-1 | TRBD1 | TRBJ1-3
CSGWDHTGELFF | TGCAGCGGGTGGGACCACACCGGGGAGCTGTTTTTT | . | TRBV29-1 | . | TRBJ2-2
CASSWGGIQYF | TGTGCCAGCAGTTGGGGAGGCATTCAGTACTTC | . | TRBV2 | . | TRBJ2-4
CSVQGGGPGLGTKNIQYF | TGCAGCGTTCAGGGGGGAGGGCCGGGACTAGGAACCAAAAACATTCAGTACTTC | . | TRBV29-1 | . | TRBJ2-4
CASSHLGQGTYEQYF | TGTGCCAGCAGCCACCTGGGACAGGGCACCTACGAGCAGTACTTC | . | TRBV4-2 | TRBD1 | TRBJ2-7
CASSQGGGTDEQYF | TGCGCCAGCAGCCAGGGGGGAGGGACTGACGAGCAGTACTTC | . | TRBV4-3 | TRBD2 | TRBJ2-7
CASSVEGGWETQYF | TGTGCCAGCAGCGTAGAAGGGGGCTGGGAGACCCAGTACTTC | . | TRBV9 | TRBD1 | TRBJ2-5
CASSRLTGDNSPLHF | TGCGCCAGCAGCCGGTTGACAGGGGATAATTCACCCCTCCACTTT | . | TRBV4-3 | TRBD1 | TRBJ1-6
CACPDRAGANVLTF | TGTGCCTGCCCCGACAGGGCTGGGGCCAACGTCCTGACTTTC | few | TRBV30 | TRBD1 | TRBJ2-6
CSVGLRSEAFF | TGCAGCGTTGGTCTCAGATCTGAAGCTTTCTTT | . | TRBV29-1 | . | TRBJ1-1
CARVGGTDYGYTF | TGTGCCCGGGTCGGGGGCACAGACTATGGCTACACCTTC | few | TRBV30 | . | TRBJ1-2
CASKWRENTGELFF | TGCGCCAGCAAATGGAGAGAGAACACCGGGGAGCTGTTTTTT | . | TRBV4-1 | . | TRBJ2-2
CASSQENRVADTQYF | TGTGCCAGCAGCCAAGAAAACAGGGTGGCAGATACGCAGTATTTT | few | TRBV14 | . | TRBJ2-3
CASSLLVSGGPTDTQYF | TGTGCCAGCAGCTTACTCGTTAGCGGGGGCCCCACAGATACGCAGTATTTT | . | TRBV7-9 | TRBD2 | TRBJ2-3
CASSPGGVSGNTIYF | TGTGCCAGCAGCCCTGGTGGAGTCTCTGGAAACACCATATATTTT | few | TRBV5-6 | . | TRBJ1-3
CASSYSQGAEKLFF | TGTGCCAGCAGTTACTCACAGGGGGCGGAAAAACTGTTTTTT | . | TRBV6-5 | TRBD1 | TRBJ1-4
CASSPGASNEKLFF | TGTGCCAGCAGCCCAGGAGCGTCTAATGAAAAACTGTTTTTT | . | TRBV5-6 | . | TRBJ1-4
CASSFAWGTEAFF | TGTGCCAGCAGCTTTGCGTGGGGCACTGAAGCTTTCTTT | . | TRBV5-4 | . | TRBJ1-1
CASSLGGVNEQFF | TGCGCCAGCAGCTTGGGCGGGGTTAATGAGCAGTTCTTC | few | TRBV5-1 | . | TRBJ2-1
CASSQETRGPDDVDSPLHF | TGCGCCAGCAGCCAAGAGACCAGGGGGCCCGACGACGTCGATTCACCCCTCCACTTT | . | TRBV4-3 | TRBD1 | TRBJ1-6
CASTPRVSGNTIYF | TGTGCCAGTACCCCTCGAGTCTCTGGAAACACCATATATTTT | . | TRBV19 | . | TRBJ1-3
CASSQEGAGELFF | TGTGCCAGCAGCCAAGAGGGGGCCGGGGAGCTGTTTTTT | few | TRBV14 | . | TRBJ2-2
CASSLLMSPYEQYF | TGTGCCAGCAGTTTACTCATGAGTCCCTACGAGCAGTACTTC | . | TRBV27 | . | TRBJ2-7
CSARAEFRLDF | TGCAGTGCTAGAGCCGAGTTTCGATTGGATTTT | . | TRBV20-1 | . | TRBJ2-3
CASSQAGTSKETQYF | TGCGCCAGCAGCCAGGCCGGGACTAGTAAAGAGACCCAGTACTTC | . | TRBV4-1 | TRBD2 | TRBJ2-5
CASSYGYNEQFF | TGTGCCAGCAGCTATGGATACAATGAGCAGTTCTTC | . | TRBV5-6 | . | TRBJ2-1
CASSYSQGGNQPQHF | TGTGCCAGCAGTTACTCGCAGGGGGGGAATCAGCCCCAGCATTTT | . | TRBV6-5 | TRBD1 | TRBJ1-5
CASSPGTGPNSPLHF | TGTGCCAGCAGCCCCGGGACAGGTCCGAATTCACCCCTCCACTTT | . | TRBV13 | TRBD1 | TRBJ1-6
CASSLSQDSSYEQYF | TGTGCCAGCAGTTTGAGCCAGGACAGTTCCTACGAGCAGTACTTC | once | TRBV27 | . | TRBJ2-7